A single sample gave rise to the 16 T cell receptor beta chains below, sequenced in a study of cytomegalovirus exposure and HLA in healthy donors. With 60 Vbeta and 13 Jbeta primers, the PCR was carried out. TCRdb's copy holds only in-frame clones and misses some; the assay was immunoSEQ multiplex PCR. The sample carries tens of thousands of clones, 84% recorded once. Specimen: PBMCs. The receptors stem from a woman in her late teens or twenties in good health and CMV-seropositive.

The chain employs TRBV29-1 and TRBJ2-3; 7 positions match TRBD1. V was pared by 4 bases and J by 0 bases, with 4 bases of the junction left unmatched. The CDR3 totals 14 residues. Germline CDR1 reads SQVTM; CDR2 reads ANQGSEA. CDR3 DNA: TGCAGCGTTGTTCCAGGGGGTAGCACAGATACGCAGTATTTT. Amino acids: CSVVPGGSTDTQYF.

This chain links TRBV6-5 with TRBJ2-7; 8 bases are a match to TRBD1. This CDR3 spans 14 amino acids. CDR1 MNHEY and CDR2 SVGAGI come from the germline V gene. V lost 0 bases to trimming and J lost 6 bases; unmatched junction nucleotides: 4. The CDR3 region is CASSYSQGVSEQYF. CDR3 sequence (DNA): TGTGCCAGCAGTTACTCACAGGGGGTAAGCGAGCAGTACTTC.

The chain couples TRBV29-1 to TRBJ2-5, with 9 bases matching TRBD2. This CDR3 has 15 amino acids. Germline assignment: CDR1 SQVTM and CDR2 ANQGSEA. J was trimmed by 5 bases and V by 4 bases; bases with no gene match: 11. The CDR3 DNA is TGCAGCGTTGTCTGGCGGGAGGGCATTGGGGAGACCCAGTACTTC. This encodes CSVVWREGIGETQYF.

This clone was detected only once. V is TRBV5-1 and J is TRBJ2-3; 9 bases fit TRBD2. The V gene's germline CDR1 is SGHRS and CDR2 YFSETQ. This CDR3 contains 15 residues. Unmatched junction bases numbered 7, after V lost 4 bases and J lost 4 bases. CDR3 coding DNA: TGCGCCAGCAGCCTAGCGGGGCTCAGACCAGATACGCAGTATTTT. Protein: CASSLAGLRPDTQYF. Looking up the rest from reference TRBV5-1 and TRBJ2-3 gives the full variable domain: KAGVTQTPRYLIKTRGQQVTLSCSPISGHRSVSWYQQTPGQGLQFLFEYFSETQRNKGNFPGRFSGRQFSNSRSEMNVSTLELGDSALYLCASSLAGLRPDTQYFGPGTRLTVL.

The chain recombines TRBV6-6 with TRBJ2-1; D call uncertain. Trimming removed 0 bases at V and 7 bases at J, with 7 bases between. The CDR3 extends over 13 amino acids. Per the germline V gene, CDR1 is MNHNY and CDR2 is SVGAGI (reference sequence). The CDR3 region has the DNA TGTGCCAGCAGTTACTCGACCGGGAATGAGCAGTTCTTC. Translation: CASSYSTGNEQFF.

This sequence joins TRBV7-9 and TRBJ1-1; D is possibly TRBD1 (5 bases). This CDR3 spans 15 amino acids. V lost 8 bases to trimming and J lost 3 bases, with 19 bases between them. Germline CDR1 and CDR2: SEHNR and FQNEAQ (reference sequence). CDR3 protein: CASVQGPGLDTEAFF. In nucleotides, the CDR3 is TGTGCCAGCGTCCAGGGTCCGGGTCTGGACACTGAAGCTTTCTTT.

This chain connects TRBV2 to TRBJ2-2; 11 positions agree with TRBD1. Germline V gives CDR1 SNHLY, CDR2 FYNNEI. The CDR3 spans 14 residues. The trim removed 7 bases at V and 4 bases at J, leaving 2 bases unmatched. The CDR3 protein is CASTGTGGTGELFF. The CDR3 DNA is TGTGCCAGCACCGGGACAGGGGGCACCGGGGAGCTGTTTTTT.

V and J are TRBV15 and TRBJ2-4, with TRBD2 matching over 10 bases. The CDR3 covers 16 residues. The V segment lost 0 bases and the J segment 7 bases; nucleotides outside the gene matches: 6. Germline CDR1 LNHNV, CDR2 YYDKDF (reference sequence). The CDR3 is CATSRDASGRGNIQYF. CDR3 DNA sequence: TGTGCCACCAGCAGAGACGCTAGCGGGAGAGGGAACATTCAGTACTTC.

The V gene is TRBV7-9, the J gene TRBJ2-5; 14 nucleotides agree with TRBD2. This CDR3 spans 15 amino acids. V lost 5 bases and J lost 4; bases outside the gene matches: 3. CDR1 SEHNR and CDR2 FQNEAQ come from the germline V gene (reference sequence). CDR3 sequence: CASSPGTSGGETQYF. As DNA, the CDR3 is TGTGCCAGCAGCCCCGGGACTAGCGGGGGAGAGACCCAGTACTTC. The full variable domain, rest sourced from reference TRBV7-9 and TRBJ2-5, is DTGVSQNPRHKITKRGQNVTFRCDPISEHNRLYWYRQTLGQGPEFLTYFQNEAQLEKSRLLSDRFSAERPKGSFSTLEIQRTEQGDSAMYLCASSPGTSGGETQYFGPGTRLLVL.

The V and J genes are TRBV2 and TRBJ1-1; no firm D call. The V gene's germline CDR1 is SNHLY and CDR2 FYNNEI. This CDR3 comprises 12 residues. The V end was cut by 4 bases, the J end by 7 bases, with 10 bases between. The chain's CDR3 is CASSARTGEAFF. CDR3 DNA: TGTGCCAGCAGTGCGAGGACTGGTGAAGCTTTCTTT.

The chain uses TRBV5-1 and TRBJ2-1, with 7 positions matching TRBD1. This CDR3 has 15 residues. With V trimmed by 2 bases and J by 9 bases, 11 bases remained unmatched. Germline V gene data show CDR1 as SGHRS and CDR2 as YFSETQ. For the CDR3, the DNA is TGCGCCAGCAGCTTATATGACAGGGTGGCTGGTGAGCAGTTCTTC. It is translated as CASSLYDRVAGEQFF.

In this sample, this clone turned up once. This rearrangement joins TRBV5-1 to TRBJ2-2; the D gene is possibly TRBD2 (5 bases). CDR1 is SGHRS, CDR2 YFSETQ, per germline. The CDR3 has 16 residues. Trimming left V 0 bases short and J 6 bases short, with 15 bases between. The DNA for the CDR3 is TGCGCCAGCAGCTTGGCCGGGATAGAAGGTGCCGGGGAGCTGTTTTTT. Its protein product is CASSLAGIEGAGELFF.

This chain links TRBV6-5 with TRBJ1-5; D is unclear. The CDR3 consists of 13 residues. V gave up 4 bases and J gave up 0 bases, with 4 bases separating them. In germline, CDR1 is MNHEY, CDR2 SVGAGI. The CDR3 region is CASSSNSNQPQHF. CDR3 coding DNA: TGTGCCAGCAGTTCTAATAGCAATCAGCCCCAGCATTTT.

The chain has TRBV29-1 and TRBJ1-2, with D unclear. Trimming removed 4 bases from V and 4 bases from J, with 10 bases in between. CDR3 length: 12 residues. In germline, CDR1 is SQVTM, CDR2 ANQGSEA. The CDR3 protein is CSVGGEGYGYTF. CDR3 nucleotides: TGCAGCGTTGGAGGAGAGGGCTATGGCTACACCTTC.

The chain couples TRBV18 to TRBJ2-5; 9 nucleotides line up with TRBD2. The CDR3 sequence is 17 residues long. Germline CDR1 KGHSH, CDR2 LQKENI. J gave up 6 bases and V 2 bases, and 13 bases lay outside the gene matches. CDR3 DNA: TGTGCCAGCTCACCAACTGTTATGGCGGGGGGGCGAAAGACCCAGTACTTC. Protein: CASSPTVMAGGRKTQYF.

The chain couples TRBV7-6 to TRBJ1-1; D not resolved. V gave up 1 base and J gave up 7 bases, with 16 bases separating them. Germline loops: CDR1 SGHVS, CDR2 FNYEAQ. The CDR3 length is 15 residues. The CDR3 coding sequence is TGTGCCAGCAGCTTAGAGGGCGGGAGGACGGATGAAGCTTTCTTT. This translates into CASSLEGGRTDEAFF.